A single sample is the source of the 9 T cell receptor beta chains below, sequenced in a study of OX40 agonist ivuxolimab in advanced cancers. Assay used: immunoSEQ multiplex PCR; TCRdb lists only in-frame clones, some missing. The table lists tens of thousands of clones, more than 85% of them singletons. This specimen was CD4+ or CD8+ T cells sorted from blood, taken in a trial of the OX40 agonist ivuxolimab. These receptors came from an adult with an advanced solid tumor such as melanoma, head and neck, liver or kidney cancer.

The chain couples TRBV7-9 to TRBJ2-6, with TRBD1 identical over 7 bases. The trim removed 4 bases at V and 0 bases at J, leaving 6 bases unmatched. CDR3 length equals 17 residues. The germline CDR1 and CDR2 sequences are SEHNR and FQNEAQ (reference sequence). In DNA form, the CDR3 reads TGTGCCAGCAGCTCCTGGACAGGCGCCTCTGGGGCCAACGTCCTGACTTTC. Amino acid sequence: CASSSWTGASGANVLTF.

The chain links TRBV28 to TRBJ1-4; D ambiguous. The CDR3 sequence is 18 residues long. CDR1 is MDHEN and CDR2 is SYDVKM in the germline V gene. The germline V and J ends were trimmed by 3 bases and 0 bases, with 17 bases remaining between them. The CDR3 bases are TGTGCCAGCAGTTTCCGCAAGCGGGCGTCCACAACTAATGAAAAACTGTTTTTT. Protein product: CASSFRKRASTTNEKLFF.

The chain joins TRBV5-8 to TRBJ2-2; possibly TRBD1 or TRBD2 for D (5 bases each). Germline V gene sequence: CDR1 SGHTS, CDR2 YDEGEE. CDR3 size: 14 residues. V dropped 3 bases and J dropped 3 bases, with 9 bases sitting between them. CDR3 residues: CASSSGTHTGELFF. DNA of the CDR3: TGTGCCAGCAGCTCCGGGACCCACACCGGGGAGCTGTTTTTT.

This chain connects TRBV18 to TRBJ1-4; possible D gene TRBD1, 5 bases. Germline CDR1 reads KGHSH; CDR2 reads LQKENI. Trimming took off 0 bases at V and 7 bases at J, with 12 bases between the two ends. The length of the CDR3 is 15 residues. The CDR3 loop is CASSPPGGGSEKLFF. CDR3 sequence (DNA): TGTGCCAGCTCACCACCGGGGGGTGGTAGTGAAAAACTGTTTTTT.

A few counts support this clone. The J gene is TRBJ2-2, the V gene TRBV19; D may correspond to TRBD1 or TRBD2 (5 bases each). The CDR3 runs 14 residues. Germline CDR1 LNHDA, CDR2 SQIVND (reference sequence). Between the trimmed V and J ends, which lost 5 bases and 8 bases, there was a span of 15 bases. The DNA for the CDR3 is TGTGCCAGTAGTTGGGACGGCGAATCTGGGGAGCTGTTTTTT. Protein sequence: CASSWDGESGELFF.

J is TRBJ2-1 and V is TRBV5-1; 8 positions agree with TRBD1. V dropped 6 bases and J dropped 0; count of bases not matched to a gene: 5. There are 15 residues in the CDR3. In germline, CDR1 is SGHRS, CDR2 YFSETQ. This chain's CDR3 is CASTRQGSSYNEQFF. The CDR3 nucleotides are TGCGCCAGCACCCGACAGGGGAGCTCCTACAATGAGCAGTTCTTC. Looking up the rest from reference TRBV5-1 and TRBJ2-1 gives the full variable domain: KAGVTQTPRYLIKTRGQQVTLSCSPISGHRSVSWYQQTPGQGLQFLFEYFSETQRNKGNFPGRFSGRQFSNSRSEMNVSTLELGDSALYLCASTRQGSSYNEQFFGPGTRLTVL.

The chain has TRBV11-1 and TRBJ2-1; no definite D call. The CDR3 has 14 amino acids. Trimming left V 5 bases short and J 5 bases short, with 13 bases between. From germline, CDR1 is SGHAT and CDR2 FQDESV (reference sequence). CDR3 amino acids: CASSRQPPDNEQFF. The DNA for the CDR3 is TGTGCCAGCAGCCGTCAACCCCCCGACAATGAGCAGTTCTTC.

The CDR3 region has the DNA TGTGCCACCAGCAGAGGACAGCGAGCTAACTATGGCTACACCTTC. It is translated as CATSRGQRANYGYTF. The chain couples TRBV15 to TRBJ1-2; a weak D match, TRBD1 (5 bases). The CDR3 is made up of 15 amino acids. Germline CDR1 LNHNV, CDR2 YYDKDF (reference sequence). Trimming took 1 base from V and 0 from J, leaving 9 bases between them.

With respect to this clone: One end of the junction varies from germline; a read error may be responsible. The DNA for the CDR3 is TGTGCTAGCAGCCGGGACGGAGCGACAGATACGCAGTATTTT. Translation: CASSRDGATDTQYF. The chain joins TRBV7-7 to TRBJ2-3; D is perhaps TRBD1 or TRBD2 (5 bases each). The germline CDR1 and CDR2 sequences are SSHAT and FNYEAQ (reference sequence). The CDR3 spans 14 residues.